This T cell receptor (beta chain) was sequenced during a study of Ad26.COV2.S vaccination and SARS-CoV-2 variants. Study overall: Ad26.COV2.S given intramuscularly, once or twice 56 days apart.

On this clone: Its antigen is still unknown.

Germline V lookup: CDR1 LNHNV, CDR2 YYDKDF (reference sequence). This CDR3 comprises 15 residues. V was pared by 1 base and J by 2 bases, with 10 bases between. Study-level findings and limits: The study found similar non-spike TCR breadth in vaccine and placebo recipients. The placebo group had lower spike-specific TCR breadth than the vaccine recipients did.

Repertoires were generated with immunoSEQ multiplex PCR, while TCRdb's copy carries only in-frame clones and drops some. The table shows some 460,000 clones, with about 89% occurring only once. Treatment described: roughly 18 received Ad26.COV2.S at low or high dose, single or two shots; about 5 received placebo; per-sample allocation not given. Day 63 following the first vaccine or placebo injection was when the samples were taken. In Boston, the donor was an adult between 18-55 years of age. The clonotype comes from a person between 18 and 65 years old who received the Ad26.COV2.S COVID-19 vaccine or a placebo. The material sequenced was peripheral blood, taken in a trial of Ad26.COV2.S vaccine versus placebo. The chain couples TRBV15 to TRBJ2-3; tentative D call: TRBD1 (6 bases). The CDR3 DNA follows: TGTGCCACCAGCAGAGCCGGACAGTCCACAGATACGCAGTATTTT. Residues: CATSRAGQSTDTQYF.